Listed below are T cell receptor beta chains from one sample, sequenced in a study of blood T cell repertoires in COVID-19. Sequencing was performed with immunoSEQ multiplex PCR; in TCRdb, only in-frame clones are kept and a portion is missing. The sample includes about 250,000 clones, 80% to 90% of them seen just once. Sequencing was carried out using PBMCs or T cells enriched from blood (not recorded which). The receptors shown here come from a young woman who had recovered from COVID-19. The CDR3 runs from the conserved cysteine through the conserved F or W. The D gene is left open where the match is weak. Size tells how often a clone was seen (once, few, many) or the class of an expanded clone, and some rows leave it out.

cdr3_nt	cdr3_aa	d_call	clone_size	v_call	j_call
TGTGCCAGCAGCCATCAGGGGATCAATGAAAAACTGTTTTTT	CASSHQGINEKLFF	NA	NA	TRBV3-1/TRBV3-2	TRBJ1-4
TGTGCCAGCAGCTTGGGGACTAGCGGGGGGCAGAATTTT	CASSLGTSGGQNF	TRBD2	NA	TRBV7-6	TRBJ2-3
TGTGCCAGCAGCCGTGGACACACCTACGAGCAGTACTTC	CASSRGHTYEQYF	NA	NA	TRBV7-3	TRBJ2-7
TGTGCCAGCAGCTTGTCCTTGGACAGGGAGGCGGAGACCCAGTACTTC	CASSLSLDREAETQYF	TRBD1	NA	TRBV5-6	TRBJ2-5
TGTGCCAGCGGCGGAAACACCATATATTTT	CASGGNTIYF	NA	NA	TRBV2	TRBJ1-3
TGTGCCAGCAGTTTGGTCAGGGCCAATGAGCAGTTCTTC	CASSLVRANEQFF	NA	NA	TRBV12-3/TRBV12-4	TRBJ2-1
TGTGCCAGTAGCTTCCGGGACAGTATTTCACCCCTCCACTTT	CASSFRDSISPLHF	TRBD1	NA	TRBV19	TRBJ1-6
TGTGCCAGCAGTGCCCTACCAGGGGGGAATTCACCCCTCCACTTT	CASSALPGGNSPLHF	TRBD1	NA	TRBV6-4	TRBJ1-6
TGTGCCACCAGCAGAGAACAGGGCGCATTCTACGAGCAGTACTTC	CATSREQGAFYEQYF	NA	NA	TRBV15	TRBJ2-7
TGTGCCAGCAGCTTCCGGGGTAGAGGTCAGCCCCAGCATTTT	CASSFRGRGQPQHF	NA	few	TRBV7-8	TRBJ1-5
TGCGCCAGCAGTGAGTCGGGCACAGTTAATGGCTACACCTTC	CASSESGTVNGYTF	NA	NA	TRBV10-1	TRBJ1-2
TGTGCCAGCAGTGAAGGGACAGGACGGTCCGGGGAGCTGTTTTTT	CASSEGTGRSGELFF	TRBD1	NA	TRBV6-1	TRBJ2-2
TGTGCCAGCAAACAGTCTAATCAGCCCCAGCATTTT	CASKQSNQPQHF	NA	NA	TRBV28	TRBJ1-5
TGCGCCAGCAGCTTGGGCAGGGGGCGAAATGGATCACCCCTCCACTTT	CASSLGRGRNGSPLHF	TRBD1	NA	TRBV5-1	TRBJ1-6
TGCGCCAGCAGCCCGGGTACGGTGGCAGCTGAAGCTTTCTTT	CASSPGTVAAEAFF	NA	NA	TRBV5-1	TRBJ1-1
TGTGCCAGCAGCCATGGGACTAGCGGGGAAACCCAGTACTTC	CASSHGTSGETQYF	TRBD2	once	TRBV3-1/TRBV3-2	TRBJ2-5
TGCGCCAGCAGCTTATTCAGGGAAGAGACCCAGTACTTC	CASSLFREETQYF	NA	NA	TRBV5-1	TRBJ2-5
TGTGCCAGCAGTCATCCAGTCCAGCGGGGCCGTAGCTCCTACGAGCAGTACTTC	CASSHPVQRGRSSYEQYF	TRBD2	NA	TRBV28	TRBJ2-7
TGTGCCAGCAGGCGGGACAGGGCGACCGGGGAGCTGTTTTTT	CASRRDRATGELFF	TRBD1	NA	TRBV5-6	TRBJ2-2
TGTGCCAGCAGTTCGACAGGCCTCAATCAGCCCCAGCATTTT	CASSSTGLNQPQHF	NA	NA	TRBV6-2/TRBV6-3	TRBJ1-5
TGTGCCAGCAGACCCGGCTATGGCTACACCTTC	CASRPGYGYTF	NA	NA	TRBV6-5	TRBJ1-2
TGTGCCAGCAGCGTGTCCCCCCTTGAGACGCAGTATTTT	CASSVSPLETQYF	NA	once	TRBV9	TRBJ2-3
TGTGCCAGCAGCTTAGCGGGGACATATGGTTCACCCCTCCACTTT	CASSLAGTYGSPLHF	NA	NA	TRBV7-9	TRBJ1-6
TGTGCCTCTAGGGGGGATACGCAGTATTTT	CASRGDTQYF	NA	NA	TRBV12-3/TRBV12-4	TRBJ2-3
TGTGCCAGCAGCCCTACTAGCGGGGGGACCGCGTACCAAGAGACCCAGTACTTC	CASSPTSGGTAYQETQYF	TRBD2	NA	TRBV5-7	TRBJ2-5
TGTGCCAGCAGCAAAGGGACAGAACCTACTAGCAATCAGCCCCAGCATTTT	CASSKGTEPTSNQPQHF	NA	NA	TRBV21-1	TRBJ1-5
TGTGCCAGCAGCCAAGATGTTGTACGGACAGGGGTTGGTTTCTTT	CASSQDVVRTGVGFF	TRBD1	NA	TRBV3-1/TRBV3-2	TRBJ1-1
TGCGCCAGCAGTGGAACCGGGGGCACAGATACGCAGTATTTT	CASSGTGGTDTQYF	NA	NA	TRBV10-2	TRBJ2-3
TGCAGCATTGGGGTAGGGGTAGGGTCCTACGAGCAGTACTTC	CSIGVGVGSYEQYF	NA	once	TRBV29-1	TRBJ2-7
TGTGCCAGCTCGGGACAGACCTTACGTTCCTACAATGAGCAGTTCTTC	CASSGQTLRSYNEQFF	TRBD1	NA	TRBV18	TRBJ2-1
TGTGCCAGCAGCAGGGGGGGGGACACAGATACGCAGTATTTT	CASSRGGDTDTQYF	NA	NA	TRBV11-3	TRBJ2-3
TGTGCCAGCAGCTTGGGCGGGACAGGGGAGGTAGCTTTCTTT	CASSLGGTGEVAFF	TRBD1	NA	TRBV5-6	TRBJ1-1
TGCGCCAGCAGCCAGGATGGCTATGGCTACACCTTC	CASSQDGYGYTF	NA	NA	TRBV5-1	TRBJ1-2
TGTGCCAGCAGCTTAGGAGCGGGGGGATCCGGGGAGCTGTTTTTT	CASSLGAGGSGELFF	TRBD2	NA	TRBV7-2	TRBJ2-2
TGTGCCAGCAGTTCACGGGGAGGGAGTTTCAATCAGCCCCAGCATTTT	CASSSRGGSFNQPQHF	NA	NA	TRBV6-2/TRBV6-3	TRBJ1-5
TGTGCCAGCAGTTTAACAGGGACAGGTGTTTTCCCCCAGCATTTT	CASSLTGTGVFPQHF	TRBD1	once	TRBV27	TRBJ1-5
TGCGCCAGCAGCTTAGATAATCCTCCGGGACAGGGTGTTCTAAAACTGTTTTTT	CASSLDNPPGQGVLKLFF	TRBD1	NA	TRBV5-1	TRBJ1-4
TGTGCCAGCAGTTTACTAGGCGAGCAGTACTTC	CASSLLGEQYF	NA	NA	TRBV6-1	TRBJ2-7
TGTGCCAGCTCACCCAAGAACGGGGGGTCCGGGGAGCTGTTTTTT	CASSPKNGGSGELFF	TRBD2	NA	TRBV18	TRBJ2-2
TGTGCCAGCAGCCTGACGAGCGGACGGGAGACCCAGTACTTC	CASSLTSGRETQYF	NA	NA	TRBV3-1/TRBV3-2	TRBJ2-5
TGTGCCAGCAGGCCGCTATGGAGCTCCTACAATGAGCAGTTCTTC	CASRPLWSSYNEQFF	NA	once	TRBV3-1/TRBV3-2	TRBJ2-1
TGTGCCTGGAGTAGGGGGGGTGAGACCCAGTACTTC	CAWSRGGETQYF	NA	few	TRBV30	TRBJ2-5
TGTGCCAGCAGTGGGGCTAGCGGGGGGAAAGAGACCCAGTACTTC	CASSGASGGKETQYF	TRBD2	NA	TRBV2	TRBJ2-5
TGTGCCAGCAGTACCCGGGGTAGCGGGGACTACGAGCAGTACTTC	CASSTRGSGDYEQYF	TRBD2	NA	TRBV28	TRBJ2-7
TGTGCCAGCAGCCCCTGGGGTGGGGGCCGGCGGGGCTACACCTTC	CASSPWGGGRRGYTF	NA	NA	TRBV5-4	TRBJ1-2
TGTGCCAGCAGCTCAGGGACGGAGGGGCACGAGCAGTACTTC	CASSSGTEGHEQYF	NA	NA	TRBV27	TRBJ2-7